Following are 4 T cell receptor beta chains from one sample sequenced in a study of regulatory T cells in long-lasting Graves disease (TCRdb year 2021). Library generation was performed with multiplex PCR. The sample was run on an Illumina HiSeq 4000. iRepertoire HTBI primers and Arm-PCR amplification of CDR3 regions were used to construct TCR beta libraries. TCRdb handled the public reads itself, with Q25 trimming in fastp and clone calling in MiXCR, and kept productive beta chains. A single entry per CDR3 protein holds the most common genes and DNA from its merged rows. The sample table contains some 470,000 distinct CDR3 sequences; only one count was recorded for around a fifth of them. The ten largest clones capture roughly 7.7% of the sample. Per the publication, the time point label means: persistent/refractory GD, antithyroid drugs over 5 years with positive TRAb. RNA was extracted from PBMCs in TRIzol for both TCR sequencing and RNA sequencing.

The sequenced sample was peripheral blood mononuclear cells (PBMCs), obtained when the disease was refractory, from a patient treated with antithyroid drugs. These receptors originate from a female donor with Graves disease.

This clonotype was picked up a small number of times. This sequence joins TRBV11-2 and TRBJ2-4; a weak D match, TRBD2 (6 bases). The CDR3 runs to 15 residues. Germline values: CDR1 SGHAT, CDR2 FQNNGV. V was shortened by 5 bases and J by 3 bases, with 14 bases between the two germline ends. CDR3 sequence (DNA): TGTGCCAGCAGCCACCTGCGGGATTTCAAAAACATTCAGTACTTC. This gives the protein CASSHLRDFKNIQYF.

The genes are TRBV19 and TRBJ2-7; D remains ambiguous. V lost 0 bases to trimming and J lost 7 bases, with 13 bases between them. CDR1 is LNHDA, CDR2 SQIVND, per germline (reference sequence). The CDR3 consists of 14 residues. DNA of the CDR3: TGTGCCAGTAGTATAGATCCGGAGCTGGGGGAGCAGTACTTC. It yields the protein CASSIDPELGEQYF.

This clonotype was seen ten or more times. The CDR3 bases are TGTGCCAGCAGCTTCCGAGACCGAACTGAAGCTTTCTTT. Its translation is CASSFRDRTEAFF. The chain is built from TRBV13 and TRBJ1-1; no definite D call. The CDR3 is made up of 13 amino acids. V shed 3 bases and J shed 5 bases, with 10 bases lying between them. The germline gives CDR1 PRHDT, CDR2 FYEKMQ (reference sequence).

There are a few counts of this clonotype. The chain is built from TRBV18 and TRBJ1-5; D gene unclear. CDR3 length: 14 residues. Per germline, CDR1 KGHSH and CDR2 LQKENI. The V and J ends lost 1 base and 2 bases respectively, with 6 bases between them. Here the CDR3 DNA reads TGTGCCAGCTCACCACTGCAGGGCAATCAGCCCCAGCATTTT. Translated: CASSPLQGNQPQHF.